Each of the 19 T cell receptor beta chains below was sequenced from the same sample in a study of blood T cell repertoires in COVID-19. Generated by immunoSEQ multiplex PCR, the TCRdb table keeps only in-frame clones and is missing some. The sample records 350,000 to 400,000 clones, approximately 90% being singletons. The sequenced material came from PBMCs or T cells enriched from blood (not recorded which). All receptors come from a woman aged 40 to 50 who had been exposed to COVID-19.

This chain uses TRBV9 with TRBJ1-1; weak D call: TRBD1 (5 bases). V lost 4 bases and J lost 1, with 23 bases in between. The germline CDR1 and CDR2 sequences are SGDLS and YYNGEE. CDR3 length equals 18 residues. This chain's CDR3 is CASSSTGGVGKTNTEAFF. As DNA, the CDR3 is TGTGCCAGCAGCTCCACAGGAGGGGTTGGGAAAACGAACACTGAAGCTTTCTTT.

The CDR3 DNA is TGTGCCACCAGCAGAGATCAAGGAGGGAGAGCTTTCTTT. The encoded protein is CATSRDQGGRAFF. The chain has TRBV15 and TRBJ1-1; no firm D call. Germline values: CDR1 LNHNV, CDR2 YYDKDF (reference sequence). V dropped 0 bases and J dropped 10 bases, with 12 bases sitting between them. CDR3 length equals 13 residues.

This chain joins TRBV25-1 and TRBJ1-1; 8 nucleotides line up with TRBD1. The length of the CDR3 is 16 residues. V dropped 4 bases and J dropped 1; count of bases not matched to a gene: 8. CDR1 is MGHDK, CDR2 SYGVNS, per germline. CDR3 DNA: TGTGCCAGCAGTGCCTCCCGGGACAGGAGGAACACTGAAGCTTTCTTT. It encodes CASSASRDRRNTEAFF.

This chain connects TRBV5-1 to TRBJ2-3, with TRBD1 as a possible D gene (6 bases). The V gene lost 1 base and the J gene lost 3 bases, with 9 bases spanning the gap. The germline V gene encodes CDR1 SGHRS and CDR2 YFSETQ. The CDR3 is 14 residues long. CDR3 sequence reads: CASSLNRETDTQYF. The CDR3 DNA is TGCGCCAGCAGCTTGAACAGGGAAACAGATACGCAGTATTTT.

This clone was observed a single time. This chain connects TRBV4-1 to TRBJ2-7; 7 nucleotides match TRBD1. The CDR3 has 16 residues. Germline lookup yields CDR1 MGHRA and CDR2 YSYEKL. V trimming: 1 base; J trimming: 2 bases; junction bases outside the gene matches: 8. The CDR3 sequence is CASSQGSRTGAYEQYF. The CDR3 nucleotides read TGCGCCAGCAGCCAAGGAAGTAGGACAGGTGCCTACGAGCAGTACTTC.

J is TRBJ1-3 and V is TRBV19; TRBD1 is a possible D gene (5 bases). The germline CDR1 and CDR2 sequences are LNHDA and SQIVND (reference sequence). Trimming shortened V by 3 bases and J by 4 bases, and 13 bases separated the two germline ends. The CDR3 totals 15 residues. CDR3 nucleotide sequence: TGTGCCAGTAGTATGGATTCAGGGCCCGGAAACACCATATATTTT. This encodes CASSMDSGPGNTIYF.

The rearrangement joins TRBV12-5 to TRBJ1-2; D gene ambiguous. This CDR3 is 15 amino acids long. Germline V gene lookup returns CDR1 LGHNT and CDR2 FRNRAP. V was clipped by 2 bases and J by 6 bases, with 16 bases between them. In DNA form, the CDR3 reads TGTGCTAGTGGTTTGCTCGGAGAGGGCATCAATGGCTACACCTTC. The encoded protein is CASGLLGEGINGYTF.

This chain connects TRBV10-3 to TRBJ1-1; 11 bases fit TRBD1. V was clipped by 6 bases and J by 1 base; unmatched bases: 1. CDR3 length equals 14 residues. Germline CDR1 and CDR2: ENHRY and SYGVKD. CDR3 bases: TGTGCCATCAGGGGACAGGGGGAGAACACTGAAGCTTTCTTT. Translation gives CAIRGQGENTEAFF.

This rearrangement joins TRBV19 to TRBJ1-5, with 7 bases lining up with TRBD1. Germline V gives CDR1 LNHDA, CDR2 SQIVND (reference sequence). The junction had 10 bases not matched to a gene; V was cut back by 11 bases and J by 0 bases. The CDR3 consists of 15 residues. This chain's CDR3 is CAARGRQNSNQPQHF. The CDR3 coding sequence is TGTGCCGCAAGGGGGCGACAGAATAGCAATCAGCCCCAGCATTTT.

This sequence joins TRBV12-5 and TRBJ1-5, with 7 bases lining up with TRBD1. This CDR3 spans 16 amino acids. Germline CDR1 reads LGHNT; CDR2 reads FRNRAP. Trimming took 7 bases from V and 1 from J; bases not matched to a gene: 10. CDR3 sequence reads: CASALSRTGSNQPQHF. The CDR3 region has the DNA TGTGCTAGTGCCCTGTCACGGACAGGCAGCAATCAGCCCCAGCATTTT. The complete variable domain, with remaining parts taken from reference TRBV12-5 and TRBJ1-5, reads DARVTQTPRHKVTEMGQEVTMRCQPILGHNTVFWYRQTMMQGLELLAYFRNRAPLDDSGMPKDRFSAEMPDATLATLKIQPSEPRDSAVYFCASALSRTGSNQPQHFGDGTRLSIL.

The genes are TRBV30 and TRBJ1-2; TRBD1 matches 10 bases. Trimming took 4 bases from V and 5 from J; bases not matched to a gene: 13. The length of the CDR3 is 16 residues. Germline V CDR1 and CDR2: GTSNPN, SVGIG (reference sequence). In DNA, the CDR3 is TGTGCCTGGAACCCCCAGACTGGACAGGGGGTGTATGGCTACACCTTC. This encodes CAWNPQTGQGVYGYTF.

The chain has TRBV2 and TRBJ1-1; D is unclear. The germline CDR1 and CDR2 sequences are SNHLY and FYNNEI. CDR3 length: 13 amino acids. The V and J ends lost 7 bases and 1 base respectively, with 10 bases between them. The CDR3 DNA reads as TGTGCCAGCACCCGGGAGGGGAACACTGAAGCTTTCTTT. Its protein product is CASTREGNTEAFF.

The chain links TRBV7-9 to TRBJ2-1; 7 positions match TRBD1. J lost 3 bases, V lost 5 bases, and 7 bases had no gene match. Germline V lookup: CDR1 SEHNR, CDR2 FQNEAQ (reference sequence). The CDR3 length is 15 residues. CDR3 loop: CASSPPGQFYNEQFF. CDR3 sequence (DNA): TGTGCCAGCAGCCCCCCGGGACAGTTCTACAATGAGCAGTTCTTC.

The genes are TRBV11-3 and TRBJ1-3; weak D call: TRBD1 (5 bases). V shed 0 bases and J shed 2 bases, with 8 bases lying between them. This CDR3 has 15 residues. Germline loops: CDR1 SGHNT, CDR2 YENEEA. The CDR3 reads CASSLDGGAGNTIYF. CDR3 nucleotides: TGTGCCAGCAGCTTAGATGGAGGGGCTGGAAACACCATATATTTT.

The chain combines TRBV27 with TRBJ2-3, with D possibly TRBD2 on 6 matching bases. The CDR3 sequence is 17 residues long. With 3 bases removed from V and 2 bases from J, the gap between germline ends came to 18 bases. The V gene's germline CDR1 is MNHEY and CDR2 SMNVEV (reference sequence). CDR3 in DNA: TGTGCCAGCAGTTTGGAGGGCGCCTTGGCGACCACAGATACGCAGTATTTT. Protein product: CASSLEGALATTDTQYF.

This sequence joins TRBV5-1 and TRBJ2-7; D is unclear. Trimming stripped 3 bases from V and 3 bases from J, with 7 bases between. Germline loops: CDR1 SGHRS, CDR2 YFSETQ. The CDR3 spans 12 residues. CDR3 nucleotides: TGCGCCAGCAGCTATGGAGACTACGAGCAGTACTTC. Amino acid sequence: CASSYGDYEQYF. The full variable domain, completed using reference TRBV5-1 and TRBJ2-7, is KAGVTQTPRYLIKTRGQQVTLSCSPISGHRSVSWYQQTPGQGLQFLFEYFSETQRNKGNFPGRFSGRQFSNSRSEMNVSTLELGDSALYLCASSYGDYEQYFGPGTRLTVT.

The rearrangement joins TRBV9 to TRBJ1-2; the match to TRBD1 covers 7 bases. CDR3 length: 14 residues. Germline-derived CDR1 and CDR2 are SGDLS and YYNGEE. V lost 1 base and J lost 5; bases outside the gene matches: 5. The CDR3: CASSVQSGGYGYTF. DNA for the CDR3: TGTGCCAGCAGCGTACAGTCAGGGGGGTATGGCTACACCTTC.

Written as DNA, the CDR3 is TGCGCCAGCAGCCAAGCGGGGGGCTTCAATTCACCCCTCCACTTT. Protein product: CASSQAGGFNSPLHF. This chain links TRBV4-3 with TRBJ1-6, with D maybe TRBD1 (6 bases). V was clipped by 1 base and J by 7 bases, with 11 bases between them. CDR3 length: 15 amino acids. Germline-derived CDR1 and CDR2 are LGHNA and YSLEER.

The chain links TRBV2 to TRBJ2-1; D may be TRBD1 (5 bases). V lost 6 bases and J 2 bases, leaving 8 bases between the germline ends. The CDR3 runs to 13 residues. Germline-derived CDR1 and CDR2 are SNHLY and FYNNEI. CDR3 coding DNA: TGTGCCAGCAGATCAGGGACCTACAATGAGCAGTTCTTC. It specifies CASRSGTYNEQFF.